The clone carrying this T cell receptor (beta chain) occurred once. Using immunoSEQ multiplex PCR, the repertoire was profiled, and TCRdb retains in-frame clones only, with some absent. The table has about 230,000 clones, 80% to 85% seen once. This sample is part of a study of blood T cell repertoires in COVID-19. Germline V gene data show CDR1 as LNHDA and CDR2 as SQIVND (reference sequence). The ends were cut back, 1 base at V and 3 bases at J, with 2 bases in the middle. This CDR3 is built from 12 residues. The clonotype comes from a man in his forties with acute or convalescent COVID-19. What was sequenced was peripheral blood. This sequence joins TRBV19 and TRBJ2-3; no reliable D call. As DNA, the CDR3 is TGTGCCAGTAGTATAGCGACAGATACGCAGTATTTT. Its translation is CASSIATDTQYF.